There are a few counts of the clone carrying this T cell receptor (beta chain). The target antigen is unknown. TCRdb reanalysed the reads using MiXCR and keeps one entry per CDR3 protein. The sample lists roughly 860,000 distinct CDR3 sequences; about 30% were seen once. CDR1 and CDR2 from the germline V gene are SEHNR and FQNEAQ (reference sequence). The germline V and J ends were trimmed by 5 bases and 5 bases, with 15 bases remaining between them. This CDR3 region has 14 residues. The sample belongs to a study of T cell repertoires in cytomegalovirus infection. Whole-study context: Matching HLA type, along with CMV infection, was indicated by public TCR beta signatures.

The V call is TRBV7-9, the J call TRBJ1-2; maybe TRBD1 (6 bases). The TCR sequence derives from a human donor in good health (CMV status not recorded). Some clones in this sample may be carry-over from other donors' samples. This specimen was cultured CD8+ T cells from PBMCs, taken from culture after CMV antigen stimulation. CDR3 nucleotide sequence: TGTGCCAGCAGCGGATCGACAGGACCATATGGCTACACCTTC. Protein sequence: CASSGSTGPYGYTF.